This T cell receptor beta chain was recorded in a study of blood T cell repertoires in COVID-19. As processed by the authors: From reference gene primer amplification, estimates of nucleated cell counts were derived. Libraries were prepared by immunoSEQ multiplex PCR; TCRdb keeps only in-frame clonotypes and omits some of them. V and J calls plus clone size are reproduced from that table; the DNA served to infer D and trimming. The sample consists of roughly 140,000 clones, more than 80% of them appearing once. The CDR3 totals 16 residues. The V end lost 4 bases, the J end lost 4 bases, and 20 bases lay between the germline ends. Germline V gene sequence: CDR1 SGHRS, CDR2 YFSETQ.

The receptor comes from a woman aged 80 or over with acute or convalescent COVID-19. The chain combines TRBV5-1 with TRBJ1-1; TRBD1 might be the D (6 bases). Sequenced input: peripheral blood. This CDR3 is CASSMGARGSGTEAFF. CDR3 in DNA: TGCGCCAGCAGCATGGGGGCCAGGGGAAGTGGCACTGAAGCTTTCTTT.